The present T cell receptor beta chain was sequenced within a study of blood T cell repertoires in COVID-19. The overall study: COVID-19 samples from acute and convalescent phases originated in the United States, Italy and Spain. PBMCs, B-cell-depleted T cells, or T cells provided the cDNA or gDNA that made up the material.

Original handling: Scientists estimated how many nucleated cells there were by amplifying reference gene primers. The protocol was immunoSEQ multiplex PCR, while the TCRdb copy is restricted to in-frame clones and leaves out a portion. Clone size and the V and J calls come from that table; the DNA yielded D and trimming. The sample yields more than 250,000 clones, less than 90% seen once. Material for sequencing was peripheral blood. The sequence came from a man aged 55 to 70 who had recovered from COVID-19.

In nucleotides, the CDR3 is TGTGCCAGTAGTAAGATAACAGGATCAACTAATGAAAAACTGTTTTTT. Its protein product is CASSKITGSTNEKLFF. The chain links TRBV19 to TRBJ1-4; D is perhaps TRBD1 (5 bases). The CDR3 has 16 residues. Trimming took 4 bases from V and 0 from J, leaving 12 bases between them. CDR1 LNHDA and CDR2 SQIVND come from the germline V gene (reference sequence).